These 22 T cell receptor beta chains came from one sample sequenced in a study of blood T cells in healthy people across ages. A J-beta primer mix and a sample-barcoded 5' primer were used in a second PCR of roughly 6 to 11 cycles. One entry per CDR3 protein, called by TCRdb with MiXCR from the 5' RACE reads. This sample has 2 million or so distinct CDR3 sequences, with 49% found just once. Sequencing input: blood. The receptors stem from a woman aged 40 to 50 in good health.

This chain joins TRBV4-2 and TRBJ2-1; D not resolved. The CDR3 loop spans 13 amino acids. V was shortened by 0 bases and J by 8 bases, with 8 bases between the two germline ends. The germline V gene encodes CDR1 LGHNA and CDR2 YNFKEQ. CDR3 loop: CASSQELFDEQFF. CDR3 in DNA: TGTGCCAGCAGCCAAGAACTTTTCGATGAGCAGTTCTTC.

This clonotype was seen a handful of times. The rearrangement joins TRBV29-1 to TRBJ2-1; 11 nucleotides agree with TRBD2. Germline values: CDR1 SQVTM, CDR2 ANQGSEA. The CDR3 spans 13 residues. The V segment lost 5 bases and the J segment 6 bases; nucleotides outside the gene matches: 3. Here the CDR3 reads CSVLAGGLNEQFF. In nucleotides, the CDR3 is TGCAGCGTTTTAGCGGGGGGGCTCAATGAGCAGTTCTTC.

This clonotype was counted once. V is TRBV18 and J is TRBJ1-1; TRBD1 agrees at 10 bases. Germline V lookup: CDR1 KGHSH, CDR2 LQKENI. This CDR3 region has 14 residues. V dropped 3 bases and J dropped 6; count of bases not matched to a gene: 4. CDR3 in DNA: TGTGCCAGCTCACCCCGGGACAGGGGCGCTGAAGCTTTCTTT. Its protein product is CASSPRDRGAEAFF.

This chain uses TRBV6-2 or TRBV6-3 with TRBJ2-7, with 7 bases that match TRBD1. The V gene's germline CDR1 is MNHEY and CDR2 SVGEGT. This CDR3 contains 16 residues. V dropped 4 bases and J dropped 2; count of bases not matched to a gene: 11. Written as DNA, the CDR3 is TGTGCCAGCAGTTCCCGACAGGGAAGCAGAACCTACGAGCAGTACTTC. It specifies CASSSRQGSRTYEQYF.

The V and J genes are TRBV18 and TRBJ2-6, with TRBD1 identical over 7 bases. J gave up 0 bases and V 2 bases, and 4 bases lay outside the gene matches. Looked up from germline, CDR1 is KGHSH and CDR2 is LQKENI. The CDR3 is 17 residues long. This chain's CDR3 is CASSPGQVHSGANVLTF. CDR3 in DNA: TGTGCCAGCTCACCAGGACAGGTTCACTCTGGGGCCAACGTCCTGACTTTC.

This clonotype was counted ten times or more. The chain employs TRBV4-2 and TRBJ1-2, with D possibly being TRBD1 (5 bases). The CDR3 extends over 14 amino acids. Between the trimmed V and J ends, which lost 0 bases and 4 bases, there was a span of 9 bases. Germline V gives CDR1 LGHNA, CDR2 YNFKEQ. The CDR3 DNA is TGTGCCAGCAGCCAAGAATCCGGGGGCTATGGCTACACCTTC. Translation gives CASSQESGGYGYTF.

CDR3 nucleotide sequence: TGCGCCAGCGAGGGGGGTTATGGCTACACCTTC. Residues: CASEGGYGYTF. The chain recombines TRBV5-1 with TRBJ1-2; a weak D match, TRBD1 (6 bases). Trimming stripped 7 bases from V and 5 bases from J, with 9 bases between. CDR3 length: 11 residues. Germline V CDR1 and CDR2: SGHRS, YFSETQ.

V usage is TRBV4-1 and J usage is TRBJ1-2; tentative D call: TRBD1 (6 bases). This CDR3 comprises 16 residues. The germline V gene encodes CDR1 MGHRA and CDR2 YSYEKL. Trimming pared 3 bases from V and 0 bases from J, leaving 14 bases between. CDR3 nucleotides: TGCGCCAGCAGCCAGTCACAGGGTGGAGCTAACTATGGCTACACCTTC. Its protein product is CASSQSQGGANYGYTF.

This clonotype was picked up a small number of times. V and J are TRBV6-2 or TRBV6-3 and TRBJ2-1, with D perhaps TRBD1 or TRBD2 (5 bases each). CDR3 size: 15 residues. Germline V CDR1 and CDR2: MNHEY, SVGEGT. Trimming shortened V by 9 bases and J by 4 bases, and 19 bases separated the two germline ends. CDR3 bases: TGTGCCAGTCTCCCTCCGGGGCTACATTACAATGAGCAGTTCTTC. Translation gives CASLPPGLHYNEQFF.

V is TRBV27 and J is TRBJ2-1, with 7 bases lining up with TRBD1. V trimming: 5 bases; J trimming: 5 bases; junction bases outside the gene matches: 3. Germline CDR1 and CDR2: MNHEY and SMNVEV (reference sequence). The CDR3 covers 13 residues. This chain's CDR3 is CASSPGQHNEQFF. CDR3 in DNA: TGTGCCAGCAGTCCGGGACAGCACAATGAGCAGTTCTTC.

J is TRBJ2-7 and V is TRBV27; perhaps TRBD1 as D (6 bases). The CDR3 sequence is 15 residues long. Germline CDR1 reads MNHEY; CDR2 reads SMNVEV (reference sequence). The V end was cut by 5 bases, the J end by 2 bases, with 16 bases between. CDR3 DNA: TGTGCCAGCAGTACGGCGCGGACAGCAACCTACGAGCAGTACTTC. Its translation is CASSTARTATYEQYF.

The gene calls are TRBV20-1 and TRBJ2-1, with 7 bases aligning to TRBD1. The germline V gene encodes CDR1 DFQATT and CDR2 SNEGSKA (reference sequence). V was pared by 0 bases and J by 6 bases, with 8 bases of the junction left unmatched. The CDR3 runs 15 residues. The CDR3 reads CSARDQRTGGNEQFF. The CDR3 nucleotides read TGCAGTGCTAGAGATCAAAGGACAGGCGGCAATGAGCAGTTCTTC.

This clonotype appeared a single time. The CDR3 DNA is TGCGCCAGCAGCTTGAGCGGGGTTCTGAATTCACCCCTCCACTTT. The encoded protein is CASSLSGVLNSPLHF. V gene TRBV5-1 combines with J gene TRBJ1-6; D uncertain. Looked up from germline, CDR1 is SGHRS and CDR2 is YFSETQ. The V and J ends lost 1 base and 7 bases respectively, with 12 bases between them. The CDR3 is 15 residues long.

V usage is TRBV12-3 or TRBV12-4 and J usage is TRBJ2-3; D is perhaps TRBD1 or TRBD2 (6 bases each). Trimming removed 6 bases at V and 5 bases at J, with 15 bases between. The CDR3 covers 14 residues. CDR3 in DNA: TGTGCCAGCAGCGTAGGGGGGACGGGAGATACGCAGTATTTT. Amino acid sequence: CASSVGGTGDTQYF.

The chain has TRBV20-1 and TRBJ2-1, with D possibly matching TRBD2 (7 bases). The CDR3 totals 13 residues. V shed 8 bases and J shed 10 bases, with 21 bases lying between them. Germline-derived CDR1 and CDR2 are DFQATT and SNEGSKA (reference sequence). DNA of the CDR3: TGCAGTACCCGCGGGGGTGGGGGCAAGGAGCAGTTCTTC. Its translation is CSTRGGGGKEQFF.

A single count supports this clonotype. The chain combines TRBV27 with TRBJ2-4; TRBD1 aligns across 10 bases. TRBJ2-7 explains the end of the DNA better; the J call may be wrong. CDR3 length: 14 amino acids. Germline CDR1 MNHEY, CDR2 SMNVEV (reference sequence). DNA of the CDR3: TGTGCCAGCAGTGGACAGGGGGTAGCCTACGAGCAGTACTTC. Residues: CASSGQGVAYEQYF.

This sequence joins TRBV7-2 and TRBJ2-1, with a weak D call TRBD1 (6 bases). The CDR3 loop spans 15 amino acids. V lost 5 bases and J lost 4, with 15 bases in between. Germline CDR1 SGHTA, CDR2 FQGNSA. The CDR3 nucleotides are TGTGCCAGCAGCACTCGACAGGCGTCTTACAATGAGCAGTTCTTC. Amino acid sequence: CASSTRQASYNEQFF.

This clonotype has a handful of counts. The chain's CDR3 is CSAGLAGGLGDTQYF. CDR3 DNA: TGCAGTGCGGGACTAGCGGGGGGGCTGGGAGATACGCAGTATTTT. The chain uses TRBV20-1 and TRBJ2-3; 16 positions agree with TRBD2. The trim removed 6 bases at V and 5 bases at J, leaving 5 bases unmatched. CDR1 DFQATT and CDR2 SNEGSKA come from the germline V gene (reference sequence). The CDR3 runs 15 residues.

This clonotype was counted between two and nine times. The chain joins TRBV10-3 to TRBJ2-5; D gene ambiguous. Germline V gives CDR1 ENHRY, CDR2 SYGVKD. V lost 8 bases, J lost 2 bases, and 6 bases lay in between. The length of the CDR3 is 11 residues. CDR3 sequence: CAIGPQETQYF. CDR3 in DNA: TGTGCCATCGGTCCTCAAGAGACCCAGTACTTC.

This chain links TRBV20-1 with TRBJ2-3; TRBD1 is a possible D gene (6 bases). The V end lost 6 bases, the J end lost 2 bases, and 21 bases lay between the germline ends. The V gene's germline CDR1 is DFQATT and CDR2 SNEGSKA (reference sequence). The CDR3 consists of 16 residues. The CDR3 DNA reads as TGCAGTGCCCCTAGGAGCGATAGGGGGACCACAGATACGCAGTATTTT. Translation gives CSAPRSDRGTTDTQYF.

J is TRBJ2-7 and V is TRBV5-1; possibly TRBD2 for D (6 bases). This CDR3 comprises 15 residues. Trimming shortened V by 7 bases and J by 7 bases, and 24 bases separated the two germline ends. CDR1 is SGHRS and CDR2 is YFSETQ in the germline V gene. The CDR3 sequence: CASEAEGLRGGEQYF. The CDR3 region has the DNA TGCGCCAGCGAAGCTGAGGGACTCCGTGGGGGTGAGCAGTACTTC.

The gene calls are TRBV6-2 or TRBV6-3 and TRBJ2-7; 7 bases line up with TRBD1. V shed 8 bases, J shed 4 bases, and the junction held 5 bases outside the gene matches. CDR1 and CDR2 from the germline V gene are MNHEY and SVGEGT. The CDR3 spans 12 residues. The CDR3 spells CASRDSIYEQYF. The CDR3 bases are TGTGCCAGCCGGGACAGTATATACGAGCAGTACTTC.